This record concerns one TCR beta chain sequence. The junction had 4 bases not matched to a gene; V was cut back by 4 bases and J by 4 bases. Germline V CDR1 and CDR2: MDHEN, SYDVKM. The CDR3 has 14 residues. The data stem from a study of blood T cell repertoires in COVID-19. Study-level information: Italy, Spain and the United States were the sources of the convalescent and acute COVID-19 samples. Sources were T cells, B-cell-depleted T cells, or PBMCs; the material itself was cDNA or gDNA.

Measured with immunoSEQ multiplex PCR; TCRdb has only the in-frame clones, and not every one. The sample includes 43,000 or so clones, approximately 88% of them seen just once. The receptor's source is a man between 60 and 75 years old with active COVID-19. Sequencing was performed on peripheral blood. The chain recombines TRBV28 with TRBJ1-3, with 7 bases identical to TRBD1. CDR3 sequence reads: CASSWSRGGNTIYF. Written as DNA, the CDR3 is TGTGCCAGCAGTTGGTCCAGGGGGGGAAACACCATATATTTT. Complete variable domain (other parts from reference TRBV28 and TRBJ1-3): DVKVTQSSRYLVKRTGEKVFLECVQDMDHENMFWYRQDPGLGLRLIYFSYDVKMKEKGDIPEGYSVSREKKERFSLILESASTNQTSMYLCASSWSRGGNTIYFGEGSWLTVV.